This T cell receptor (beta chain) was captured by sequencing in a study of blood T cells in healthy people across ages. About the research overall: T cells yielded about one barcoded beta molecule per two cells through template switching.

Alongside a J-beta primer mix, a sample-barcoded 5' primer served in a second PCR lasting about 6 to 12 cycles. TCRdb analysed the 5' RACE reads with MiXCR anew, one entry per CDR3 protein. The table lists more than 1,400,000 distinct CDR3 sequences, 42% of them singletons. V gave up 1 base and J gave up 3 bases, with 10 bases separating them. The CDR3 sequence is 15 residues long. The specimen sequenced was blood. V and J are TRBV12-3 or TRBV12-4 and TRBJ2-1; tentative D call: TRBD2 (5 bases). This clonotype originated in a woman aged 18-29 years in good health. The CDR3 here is CASSLDGILYNEQFF. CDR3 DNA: TGTGCCAGCAGTTTAGACGGGATACTCTACAATGAGCAGTTCTTC.